The entry that follows covers one T cell receptor (beta chain) sequence. For the second PCR, which ran for about 6 to 12 cycles, a sample-barcoded 5' primer and a J-beta primer mix were used. In TCRdb, the 5' RACE reads were re-called with MiXCR into one record per CDR3 protein. The table includes 700,000 or so distinct CDR3 sequences, around two fifths detected once. Germline loops: CDR1 SGHTA, CDR2 FQGNSA. The CDR3 extends over 16 amino acids. The data derive from a study of blood T cells in healthy people across ages. Study information: In model experiments, template switching was able to capture about one barcoded beta molecule for every two T cells that were present.

V and J are TRBV7-2 and TRBJ2-4; TRBD2 matches 13 bases. The J call is uncertain, as TRBJ2-7 better fits the DNA end. This TCR derives from a man older than 75 in good health. Sequencing used blood. This chain's CDR3 is CASSLSLAGGSYEQYF. For the CDR3, the DNA is TGTGCCAGCAGCTTATCACTAGCGGGAGGGTCTTACGAGCAGTACTTC.